This TCR beta chain stems from a study of T cells in Graves' hyperthyroidism and ophthalmopathy. This clonotype was seen more than once but under ten times. Its antigen is not known. From under 12 ml of fresh peripheral blood, PBMCs were isolated. V lost 1 base and J lost 6, with 8 bases in between. CDR3 length equals 14 residues. The germline CDR1 and CDR2 sequences are SGDLS and YYNGEE. Study findings and constraints: In blood, most of the thyroid clonotypes expanded above 0.001 were also present.

TCR beta CDR3 sequences were amplified from RNA transcripts. A first-round RT-PCR of the TCR CDR3 used the HTBI primer set. TCRdb recomputed calls from the multiplex PCR reads with MiXCR, one row per CDR3 protein. The sample carries 350,000 to 400,000 distinct CDR3 sequences, more than 12% recorded once. This receptor was obtained from a woman aged 30 to 39 with Graves' hyperthyroidism. Sequencing was done on a sample of blood. The genes are TRBV9 and TRBJ1-6; D gene ambiguous. CDR3 in DNA: TGTGCCAGCAGCGTAAACTGGGGTAATTCACCCCTCCACTTT. Translated: CASSVNWGNSPLHF.